These 27 T cell receptor beta chains were sequenced from one sample in a study of blood T cell repertoires in COVID-19. Assay used: immunoSEQ multiplex PCR; TCRdb lists only in-frame clones, some missing. This table has around 320,000 clones, approximately 86% appearing once. Sequenced: peripheral blood. These receptor sequences come from a man aged 18 to 30 with active or convalescent COVID-19.

The chain has TRBV11-2 and TRBJ2-1; 10 nucleotides line up with TRBD2. Germline V gene data show CDR1 as SGHAT and CDR2 as FQNNGV. This CDR3 region has 15 residues. With V trimmed by 0 bases and J by 8 bases, 4 bases remained unmatched. The CDR3 nucleotides are TGTGCCAGCAGCTTAGAGGCTAGCGGGAGTTATGAGCAGTTCTTC. Translation gives CASSLEASGSYEQFF.

This clone was seen just once. The V call is TRBV18, the J call TRBJ2-1; 8 nucleotides align to TRBD2. The germline V gene has CDR1 KGHSH and CDR2 LQKENI. This CDR3 has 15 residues. V was clipped by 8 bases and J by 7 bases; unmatched bases: 13. The CDR3 loop reads CASAGSRGGSNEQFF. CDR3 sequence (DNA): TGTGCCAGCGCCGGCAGCCGGGGGGGCAGTAATGAGCAGTTCTTC.

This chain's CDR3 is CASSVGTSGGAIDTQYF. The CDR3 DNA is TGTGCCAGCAGCGTAGGGACTAGCGGGGGGGCTATAGATACGCAGTATTTT. The chain combines TRBV9 with TRBJ2-3; 15 nucleotides line up with TRBD2. V shed 0 bases and J 5 bases; nucleotides not matched to a gene: 4. CDR1 and CDR2 (germline): SGDLS, YYNGEE. The CDR3 loop spans 17 amino acids.

V and J are TRBV13 and TRBJ2-1; 10 positions match TRBD2. Germline V gives CDR1 PRHDT, CDR2 FYEKMQ (reference sequence). The trim removed 2 bases at V and 7 bases at J, leaving 8 bases unmatched. The CDR3 length is 16 residues. The CDR3 spells CASSLLLAGPTNEQFF. CDR3 sequence (DNA): TGTGCCAGCAGCTTACTACTAGCGGGACCTACAAATGAGCAGTTCTTC.

This chain links TRBV18 with TRBJ2-1; a weak D match, TRBD2 (6 bases). Germline CDR1 and CDR2: KGHSH and LQKENI. The CDR3 is made up of 14 amino acids. V gave up 6 bases and J gave up 9 bases, with 18 bases separating them. CDR3 in DNA: TGTGCCAGCTCCCGGACCCGAGCGGAGGGTGAGCAGTTCTTC. This gives the protein CASSRTRAEGEQFF.

This clone was seen a single time. This chain connects TRBV15 to TRBJ1-2; TRBD1 matches at 9 bases. The CDR3 is 14 amino acids. The V gene's germline CDR1 is LNHNV and CDR2 YYDKDF (reference sequence). The trim removed 3 bases at V and 7 bases at J, leaving 6 bases unmatched. This CDR3 is CATSSRQGVFGYTF. CDR3 nucleotide sequence: TGTGCCACCAGCAGTAGACAGGGGGTGTTTGGCTACACCTTC. The full variable domain, completed using reference TRBV15 and TRBJ1-2, is DAMVIQNPRYQVTQFGKPVTLSCSQTLNHNVMYWYQQKSSQAPKLLFHYYDKDFNNEADTPDNFQSRRPNTSFCFLDIRSPGLGDTAMYLCATSSRQGVFGYTFGSGTRLTVV.

Only one count was recorded for this clone. CDR3 amino acids: CASSQAPSGGAYNEQFF. The CDR3 nucleotides read TGCGCCAGCAGCCAGGCCCCTAGCGGGGGGGCGTATAATGAGCAGTTCTTC. The chain combines TRBV4-3 with TRBJ2-1; 12 nucleotides match TRBD2. Looked up from germline, CDR1 is LGHNA and CDR2 is YSLEER. The CDR3 contains 17 residues. The J segment lost 7 bases and the V segment lost 3 bases, leaving 10 bases of the junction unmatched.

The chain links TRBV10-2 to TRBJ2-7; D remains unclear. V was shortened by 6 bases and J by 0 bases, with 6 bases between the two germline ends. This CDR3 comprises 12 residues. In germline, CDR1 is WSHSY, CDR2 SAAADI. The CDR3 loop reads CASRLSSYEQYF. Here the CDR3 DNA reads TGCGCCAGCAGACTTAGCTCCTACGAGCAGTACTTC.

This clone was seen more than once but under ten times. The rearrangement links TRBV10-2 to TRBJ1-3; 10 bases agree with TRBD1. Unmatched junction bases numbered 6, after V lost 1 base and J lost 3 bases. Germline V gene sequence: CDR1 WSHSY, CDR2 SAAADI. This CDR3 has 17 amino acids. Written as DNA, the CDR3 is TGCGCCAGCAGTGAGTTCCGGGACAGGGGAAATGGAAACACCATATATTTT. It is translated as CASSEFRDRGNGNTIYF.

The chain carries TRBV3-1 (or the pseudogene TRBV3-2) and TRBJ2-1, with 11 bases that match TRBD2. The germline CDR1 and CDR2 sequences are LGHDT and YNNKEL (reference sequence). With 5 bases clipped from V and 4 bases from J, the junction kept 4 bases outside the gene matches. The CDR3 runs to 15 residues. This CDR3 is CASSTSGGTYNEQFF. The CDR3 DNA sequence: TGTGCCAGCAGCACTAGCGGGGGAACTTACAATGAGCAGTTCTTC.

The DNA for the CDR3 is TGCGCCAGCAGCCAAGGAGCCACTCCTCGGGGGCAGTTCTTC. Encoded protein: CASSQGATPRGQFF. The chain couples TRBV4-1 to TRBJ2-1; D perhaps matches TRBD2 (5 bases). With 1 base removed from V and 12 bases from J, the gap between germline ends came to 16 bases. The CDR3 spans 14 residues. Germline loops: CDR1 MGHRA, CDR2 YSYEKL.

The chain recombines TRBV11-2 with TRBJ2-1, with 12 nucleotides matching TRBD2. J gave up 7 bases and V 5 bases, and 12 bases lay outside the gene matches. CDR1 and CDR2 (germline): SGHAT, FQNNGV. CDR3 size: 17 residues. CDR3 region: CASSRWTSGTTTNEQFF. In nucleotides, the CDR3 is TGTGCCAGCAGCCGATGGACTAGCGGGACTACCACTAATGAGCAGTTCTTC.

This sequence joins TRBV3-1 (or the pseudogene TRBV3-2) and TRBJ1-2, with 10 bases fitting TRBD1. The germline V gene has CDR1 LGHDT and CDR2 YNNKEL (reference sequence). Trimming removed 3 bases from V and 5 bases from J; junction bases left unmatched: 3. The CDR3 spans 14 residues. Written as DNA, the CDR3 is TGTGCCAGCAGCCACATGGGACAGGGGTATGGCTACACCTTC. It encodes CASSHMGQGYGYTF.

The chain joins TRBV27 to TRBJ2-6; D ambiguous. Germline CDR1 reads MNHEY; CDR2 reads SMNVEV (reference sequence). Trimming took 5 bases from V and 0 from J, leaving 5 bases between them. CDR3 length: 14 amino acids. The CDR3, as DNA: TGTGCCAGCAGTCCTAACTCTGGGGCCAACGTCCTGACTTTC. This sequence encodes CASSPNSGANVLTF.

The chain has TRBV7-8 and TRBJ2-1; TRBD1 matches 9 bases. The CDR3 consists of 15 residues. V was clipped by 3 bases and J by 2 bases; unmatched bases: 2. The germline V gene has CDR1 SGHVS and CDR2 FQNEAQ. CDR3 DNA sequence: TGTGCCAGCAGCTTCAACAGGGGGCCCTACAATGAGCAGTTCTTC. Protein sequence: CASSFNRGPYNEQFF.

The rearrangement links TRBV4-1 to TRBJ2-5, with a possible D match to TRBD2 (6 bases). Germline loops: CDR1 MGHRA, CDR2 YSYEKL. V dropped 5 bases and J dropped 1 base, with 17 bases sitting between them. The CDR3 is 16 amino acids. Here the CDR3 reads CASSSRGITFQETQYF. The CDR3, as DNA: TGCGCCAGCAGCTCGCGGGGTATCACATTCCAAGAGACCCAGTACTTC.

The J gene is TRBJ1-1, the V gene TRBV7-9; no firm D call. The V end was cut by 4 bases, the J end by 0 bases, with 6 bases between. CDR3 length equals 13 residues. The germline gives CDR1 SEHNR, CDR2 FQNEAQ (reference sequence). CDR3 in DNA: TGTGCCAGCAGCTCCCCTATGAACACTGAAGCTTTCTTT. It translates to CASSSPMNTEAFF.

The V and J genes are TRBV19 and TRBJ2-5; D possibly corresponds to TRBD2 (6 bases). CDR1 and CDR2 (germline): LNHDA, SQIVND (reference sequence). This CDR3 contains 18 residues. Trimming pared 3 bases from V and 3 bases from J, leaving 23 bases between. For the CDR3, the DNA is TGTGCCAGTAGTATTATCCCCTCTAGCGCCTCACCGAAAGAGACCCAGTACTTC. This encodes CASSIIPSSASPKETQYF. The entire variable domain, with the rest obtained from reference TRBV19 and TRBJ2-5, is as follows: DGGITQSPKYLFRKEGQNVTLSCEQNLNHDAMYWYRQDPGQGLRLIYYSQIVNDFQKGDIAEGYSVSREKKESFPLTVTSAQKNPTAFYLCASSIIPSSASPKETQYFGPGTRLLVL.

This rearrangement joins TRBV28 to TRBJ2-1, with D unclear. CDR1 and CDR2 from the germline V gene are MDHEN and SYDVKM. With 7 bases removed from V and 1 base from J, the gap between germline ends came to 11 bases. The CDR3 totals 14 residues. This CDR3 reads CASTRGGSYNEQFF. Written as DNA, the CDR3 is TGTGCCAGCACCCGCGGCGGTTCCTACAATGAGCAGTTCTTC.

This clone was counted between two and nine times. The J gene is TRBJ2-3, the V gene TRBV5-1, with D hard to call. This CDR3 has 14 amino acids. The V gene's germline CDR1 is SGHRS and CDR2 YFSETQ. V was trimmed by 3 bases and J by 0 bases, leaving 8 bases between them. CDR3 bases: TGCGCCAGCAGCTCTTCCTCCAGCACAGATACGCAGTATTTT. Its translation: CASSSSSSTDTQYF.

CDR3 residues: CASTDRAGETQYF. CDR3 nucleotide sequence: TGTGCCAGCACCGACAGGGCAGGGGAGACCCAGTACTTC. The chain has TRBV7-6 and TRBJ2-5, with 7 bases aligning to TRBD1. Germline CDR1 reads SGHVS; CDR2 reads FNYEAQ. This CDR3 region has 13 residues. V lost 7 bases to trimming and J lost 5 bases; unmatched junction nucleotides: 7.

This chain links TRBV5-8 with TRBJ2-7; D gene ambiguous. The ends were cut back, 1 base at V and 6 bases at J, with 5 bases in the middle. Germline values: CDR1 SGHTS, CDR2 YDEGEE. The CDR3 is 11 residues long. The CDR3 nucleotides are TGTGCCAGCAGCTTGCGTTTCGAGCAGTACTTC. Its translation is CASSLRFEQYF.

The V and J genes are TRBV4-3 and TRBJ1-2, with D perhaps TRBD1 (6 bases). The CDR3 sequence is 14 residues long. In germline, CDR1 is LGHNA, CDR2 YSLEER. The V end was cut by 0 bases, the J end by 6 bases, with 11 bases between. The CDR3 nucleotides read TGCGCCAGCAGCCAAGACAACAGGGTCCATGGCTACACCTTC. Translating gives CASSQDNRVHGYTF.

This clone occurred once. The chain recombines TRBV4-2 with TRBJ2-7; weak D call: TRBD2 (6 bases). In germline, CDR1 is LGHNA, CDR2 YNFKEQ. CDR3 length: 15 residues. Trimming pared 1 base from V and 2 bases from J, leaving 12 bases between. The CDR3 region is CASSQVWGETYEQYF. The CDR3 DNA reads TGTGCCAGCAGCCAAGTGTGGGGGGAAACCTACGAGCAGTACTTC.

The CDR3 DNA is TGTGCCAGTAGTATGCAAGCTAGCGGGAGTTTTGACAATGAGCAGTTCTTC. It translates to CASSMQASGSFDNEQFF. The chain links TRBV19 to TRBJ2-1; 10 bases are shared with TRBD2. Trimming cost V 3 bases and J 5 bases; bases outside gene matches: 10. Germline V gene data show CDR1 as LNHDA and CDR2 as SQIVND (reference sequence). This CDR3 region has 17 residues.

In nucleotides, the CDR3 is TGTGCCAGCAGCTTAGTTTGGGGCCGTAAGGAGACCCAGTACTTC. Amino acid sequence: CASSLVWGRKETQYF. The chain joins TRBV11-2 to TRBJ2-5, with D tentatively TRBD1 (5 bases). Per germline, CDR1 SGHAT and CDR2 FQNNGV. The germline V and J ends were trimmed by 1 base and 5 bases, with 14 bases remaining between them. The CDR3 spans 15 residues. Supplemented by reference TRBV11-2 and TRBJ2-5, the full variable domain reads EAGVAQSPRYKIIEKRQSVAFWCNPISGHATLYWYQQILGQGPKLLIQFQNNGVVDDSQLPKDRFSAERLKGVDSTLKIQPAKLEDSAVYLCASSLVWGRKETQYFGPGTRLLVL.

The DNA for the CDR3 is TGTGCCAGCAGTTCCCAAACCTCAGGGAACGAGCAGTACTTC. It yields the protein CASSSQTSGNEQYF. The chain joins TRBV27 to TRBJ2-7, with a possible D match to TRBD1 (5 bases). From germline, CDR1 is MNHEY and CDR2 SMNVEV (reference sequence). CDR3 length equals 14 residues. V lost 4 bases to trimming and J lost 5 bases, with 15 bases between them.